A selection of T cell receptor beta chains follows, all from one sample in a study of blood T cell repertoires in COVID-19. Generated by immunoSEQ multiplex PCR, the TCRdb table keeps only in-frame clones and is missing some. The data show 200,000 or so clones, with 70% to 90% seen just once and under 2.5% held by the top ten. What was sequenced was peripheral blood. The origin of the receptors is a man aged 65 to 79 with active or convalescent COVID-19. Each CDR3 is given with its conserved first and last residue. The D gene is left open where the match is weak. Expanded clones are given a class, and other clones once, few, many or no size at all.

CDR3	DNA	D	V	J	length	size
CAWSGRAAGELFF	TGTGCCTGGAGCGGGAGGGCGGCCGGGGAGCTGTTTTTT	TRBD2	TRBV30	TRBJ2-2	13	NA
CASSLSVGELFF	TGTGCCAGCAGTTTAAGCGTCGGGGAGCTGTTTTTT	NA	TRBV12-3/TRBV12-4	TRBJ2-2	12	NA
CASSFTGGIGDTQYF	TGTGCCAGCAGCTTTACAGGGGGCATAGGGGATACGCAGTATTTT	TRBD1	TRBV7-2	TRBJ2-3	15	few
CASSLQGQLNTEAFF	TGTGCCAGCAGCTTACAGGGACAATTGAACACTGAAGCTTTCTTT	NA	TRBV7-2	TRBJ1-1	15	NA
CASSLGQGAGKLFF	TGTGCCAGCAGCTTGGGACAGGGGGCTGGAAAACTGTTTTTT	TRBD1	TRBV5-8	TRBJ1-4	14	NA
CATSDFRGYNEQFF	TGTGCCACCAGTGATTTTCGAGGGTACAATGAGCAGTTCTTC	NA	TRBV24-1	TRBJ2-1	14	NA
CASRPDPAGTGELFF	TGTGCCAGCAGGCCCGACCCTGCGGGCACCGGGGAGCTGTTTTTT	NA	TRBV6-6	TRBJ2-2	15	once
CASSSDGYQPQHF	TGCGCCAGCAGCTCCGACGGGTATCAGCCCCAGCATTTT	NA	TRBV5-1	TRBJ1-5	13	NA
CASSLVGQVNQPQHF	TGTGCCAGCAGCTTAGTGGGACAGGTCAATCAGCCCCAGCATTTT	TRBD1	TRBV7-2	TRBJ1-5	15	NA
CASSLSGHLYPNEQFF	TGCGCCAGCAGCTTGTCAGGACACCTATACCCCAATGAGCAGTTCTTC	NA	TRBV5-1	TRBJ2-1	16	few
CASSREAPDGYTF	TGTGCCAGCAGCCGGGAGGCCCCGGATGGCTACACCTTC	NA	TRBV6-4	TRBJ1-2	13	NA
CASSQITGFHAYEQYF	TGTGCCAGCAGCCAAATAACGGGATTTCATGCCTACGAGCAGTACTTC	NA	TRBV14	TRBJ2-7	16	NA
CASSDGPDRFNQPQHF	TGTGCCAGCAGCGACGGCCCCGACAGATTCAATCAGCCCCAGCATTTT	NA	TRBV2	TRBJ1-5	16	NA
CASSEWDRNSPLHF	TGTGCCAGCAGTGAGTGGGACAGAAATTCACCCCTCCACTTT	TRBD1	TRBV2	TRBJ1-6	14	NA
CASSLSGPGVEKLFF	TGCGCCAGCAGCTTGTCCGGGCCGGGGGTTGAAAAACTGTTTTTT	NA	TRBV5-1	TRBJ1-4	15	NA
CASSPGTGYNSPLHF	TGTGCCAGCAGCCCCGGGACAGGATATAATTCACCCCTCCACTTT	TRBD1	TRBV27	TRBJ1-6	15	NA
CATRQAIFSYEQYF	TGTGCCACCCGACAGGCTATTTTTTCCTACGAGCAGTACTTC	NA	TRBV2	TRBJ2-7	14	NA
CASSVEKGGSYEQYF	TGTGCCAGCAGCGTAGAAAAGGGTGGGAGCTACGAGCAGTACTTC	NA	TRBV9	TRBJ2-7	15	NA
CASSLGVTGGSSGYTF	TGTGCCAGCAGCTTAGGGGTGACAGGGGGCAGCAGTGGCTACACCTTC	TRBD1	TRBV11-2	TRBJ1-2	16	NA
CASSPRAGNTGELFF	TGCGCCAGCAGCCCGAGGGCAGGGAACACCGGGGAGCTGTTTTTT	NA	TRBV4-3	TRBJ2-2	15	NA
CASSQSYPGTSRILPQHF	TGCGCCAGCAGCCAATCCTACCCGGGGACAAGTAGAATTCTACCCCAGCATTTT	NA	TRBV4-1	TRBJ1-5	18	once
CASSPGVGTQYF	TGTGCCAGCAGCCCGGGGGTGGGGACCCAGTACTTC	NA	TRBV7-2	TRBJ2-5	12	NA
CASRKEGGVMDSPLHF	TGTGCCAGCCGAAAGGAGGGGGGGGTAATGGATTCACCCCTCCACTTT	NA	TRBV6-6	TRBJ1-6	16	once
CASSLSIGEAETQYF	TGTGCCAGCAGCTTAAGTATAGGGGAGGCGGAGACCCAGTACTTC	NA	TRBV7-2	TRBJ2-5	15	once
CASRYFTSGETQYF	TGTGCCAGCAGATACTTTACTAGCGGGGAGACCCAGTACTTC	TRBD2	TRBV3-1/TRBV3-2	TRBJ2-5	14	once
CSASSDMNTEAFF	TGCAGTGCTAGTTCAGATATGAACACTGAAGCTTTCTTT	NA	TRBV20-1	TRBJ1-1	13	NA
CADGTSSYNEQFF	TGTGCCGACGGGACTTCCTCCTACAATGAGCAGTTCTTC	NA	TRBV7-2	TRBJ2-1	13	NA
CAISELYEQYF	TGTGCCATCAGTGAGCTATACGAGCAGTACTTC	NA	TRBV10-3	TRBJ2-7	11	NA
CASTEDTYEQYF	TGTGCCAGCACCGAGGATACCTACGAGCAGTACTTC	NA	TRBV6-5	TRBJ2-7	12	once
CAWSVLGATSTDTQYF	TGTGCCTGGAGTGTACTGGGGGCGACAAGCACAGATACGCAGTATTTT	NA	TRBV30	TRBJ2-3	16	NA
CATKTPKLLGVFEPQHF	TGTGCCACCAAAACCCCAAAACTTCTGGGAGTCTTCGAGCCCCAGCATTTT	NA	TRBV28	TRBJ1-5	17	NA
CASSQERTGRFEQYF	TGTGCCAGCAGTCAGGAAAGGACAGGGCGATTCGAGCAGTACTTC	TRBD1	TRBV6-2/TRBV6-3	TRBJ2-7	15	NA
CASSPGGGNYGYTF	TGTGCCAGCTCCCCGGGGGGGGGTAACTATGGCTACACCTTC	NA	TRBV28	TRBJ1-2	14	NA
CASVLGGQGAYEQYF	TGTGCCAGCGTCCTAGGAGGACAGGGGGCCTACGAGCAGTACTTC	TRBD1	TRBV6-5	TRBJ2-7	15	NA
CASSLAIWARGLSTDTQYF	TGTGCCAGCAGCTTAGCTATTTGGGCCAGGGGGCTCTCCACAGATACGCAGTATTTT	TRBD1	TRBV11-2	TRBJ2-3	19	NA
CASSTKTGSGANVLTF	TGTGCCAGCAGCACCAAGACAGGGTCCGGGGCCAACGTCCTGACTTTC	TRBD1	TRBV5-4	TRBJ2-6	16	NA
CASSQQGGEGNTEAFF	TGCGCCAGCAGTCAGCAGGGCGGGGAAGGGAACACTGAAGCTTTCTTT	NA	TRBV23-1	TRBJ1-1	16	once
CASSYNSQKLFF	TGTGCCAGCAGTTACAATAGTCAAAAACTGTTTTTT	NA	TRBV6-5	TRBJ1-4	12	few
CASSYSGVETQYF	TGTGCCAGCAGTTATTCGGGTGTGGAGACCCAGTACTTC	NA	TRBV6-2/TRBV6-3	TRBJ2-5	13	once
CASSLYKGSNTEAFF	TGTGCCAGCAGCTTGTATAAGGGGTCGAACACTGAAGCTTTCTTT	NA	TRBV5-4	TRBJ1-1	15	NA
CATSRVGTPGELFF	TGTGCCACCAGCAGAGTGGGGACTCCCGGGGAGCTGTTTTTT	NA	TRBV15	TRBJ2-2	14	NA
CASSFRTSGRPDTQYF	TGTGCCAGCAGCTTCCGGACTAGCGGGAGGCCGGATACGCAGTATTTT	TRBD2	TRBV13	TRBJ2-3	16	NA
CASSLIAGGYEQYF	TGTGCCAGCAGTTTAATCGCAGGGGGGTACGAGCAGTACTTC	NA	TRBV28	TRBJ2-7	14	NA
CATSRDADLMGYTF	TGTGCCACCAGCAGAGACGCGGATCTAATGGGCTACACCTTC	NA	TRBV15	TRBJ1-2	14	NA
CASGKQGSFGETQYF	TGTGCCAGCGGCAAACAGGGGTCGTTCGGCGAGACCCAGTACTTC	TRBD1	TRBV28	TRBJ2-5	15	NA
CASSDQTGTAVYF	TGTGCCAGCAGTGACCAAACCGGGACTGCCGTGTACTTC	NA	TRBV25-1	TRBJ2-7	13	NA
CASSGGQFFAQFF	TGCGCCAGCAGCGGGGGACAGTTCTTCGCGCAGTTCTTC	TRBD1	TRBV5-1	TRBJ2-1	13	NA
CASSLFGQGGQETQYF	TGTGCCAGCAGTTTGTTTGGACAGGGCGGCCAAGAGACCCAGTACTTC	TRBD1	TRBV2	TRBJ2-5	16	NA